A selection of T cell receptor beta chains follows, all from one sample in a study of shared clonotypes between healthy human individuals. Clones were read by immunoSEQ multiplex PCR, and TCRdb kept only the in-frame ones, dropping some. This table holds about 580,000 clones, roughly 98% found once. The specimen was naive CD8+ T cells sorted from blood. Receptor source: a man aged 25-45 years in good health. Each CDR3 is given with its conserved first and last residue. D genes are given only for firm matches. Rows give clone size only sometimes, using once, few, many, or a class for an expanded clone.

J | D | V | size | DNA | CDR3
TRBJ2-1 | . | TRBV25-1 | . | TGTGCCAGCAGTGAATTAGACAGGGAGGCGTTCTTC | CASSELDREAFF
TRBJ1-4 | . | TRBV2 | . | TGTGCCAGCAGTGAATCCGGGGGAAAACTGTTTTTT | CASSESGGKLFF
TRBJ2-1 | TRBD2 | TRBV27 | . | TGTGCCAGCAGTCCCGGGGGAGCGGGAGCTCTGAATGAGCAGTTCTTC | CASSPGGAGALNEQFF
TRBJ2-6 | TRBD1 | TRBV11-3 | . | TGTGCCAGCAGCCGAAGGGGGACAGGGACCCGCTCTGGGGCCAACGTCCTGACTTTC | CASSRRGTGTRSGANVLTF
TRBJ2-3 | . | TRBV7-8 | . | TGTGCCAGCAGCTTATTTAGGGATGGAGATACGCAGTATTTT | CASSLFRDGDTQYF
TRBJ2-7 | TRBD1 | TRBV27 | . | TGTGCCAGCCGGACAGGGGTAAACGAGCAGTACTTC | CASRTGVNEQYF
TRBJ2-7 | TRBD2 | TRBV27 | . | TGTGCCAGCAGCTATGGACTAGCGTACGAGCAGTACTTC | CASSYGLAYEQYF
TRBJ2-7 | . | TRBV27 | . | TGTGCCAGCAGTTTATCAATGGCTGGAGGCGCCTACGAGCAGTACTTC | CASSLSMAGGAYEQYF
TRBJ2-1 | TRBD2 | TRBV29-1 | . | TGCAGCGTTGAAGATTTGTCTGCCACTAGCGCTTACAATGAGCAGTTCTTC | CSVEDLSATSAYNEQFF
TRBJ2-1 | TRBD2 | TRBV7-9 | once | TGTGCCAGCAGCACTAGCGGGAGGGCACCCTACAATGAGCAGTTCTTC | CASSTSGRAPYNEQFF
TRBJ2-2 | . | TRBV27 | . | TGTGCCAGCAGTCTACAAGGCGGGGAGCTGTTTTTT | CASSLQGGELFF
TRBJ2-3 | . | TRBV5-1 | . | TGCGCCAGCAGCTTGGGACTCCAGGGCACAGATACGCAGTATTTT | CASSLGLQGTDTQYF
TRBJ2-2 | TRBD2 | TRBV15 | . | TGTGCCACCAGCAGAGACCGCGGGAGCGCCGGGGAGCTGTTTTTT | CATSRDRGSAGELFF
TRBJ1-5 | . | TRBV7-2 | . | TGTGCCAGCAGCTCCACAGGATACAATCAGCCCCAGCATTTT | CASSSTGYNQPQHF
TRBJ2-1 | . | TRBV7-3 | . | TGTGCCAGCAGCTTAAGTGGTGGGATCGGTGAGCAGTTCTTC | CASSLSGGIGEQFF
TRBJ2-2 | . | TRBV28 | . | TGTGCCAGCAGTTTAGGGTCTTTTGGGAACACCGGGGAGCTGTTTTTT | CASSLGSFGNTGELFF
TRBJ2-7 | TRBD1 | TRBV4-1 | . | TGCGCCAGCAGCCAAGGGCGGACAGGGGATATCTACGAGCAGTACTTC | CASSQGRTGDIYEQYF
TRBJ2-5 | TRBD2 | TRBV7-2 | . | TGTGCCAGCAGCTTCGCTAGCGGGAGGACTCAAGAGACCCAGTACTTC | CASSFASGRTQETQYF
TRBJ1-3 | TRBD1 | TRBV9 | . | TGTGCCAGCACCGGGGGACAGAACTCTGGAAACACCATATATTTT | CASTGGQNSGNTIYF
TRBJ2-7 | TRBD1 | TRBV5-1 | once | TGCGCCAGCAGCTTTCGACAGGGTTCCTACGAGCAGTACTTC | CASSFRQGSYEQYF
TRBJ1-2 | . | TRBV6-1 | once | TGTGCCAGCAGTGAAAGATTCCGGTTACGAGGGGGGTCCTATGGCTACACCTTC | CASSERFRLRGGSYGYTF
TRBJ2-7 | . | TRBV13 | . | TGTGCCAGCAGCTTAGGCCTCTACGAGCAGTACTTC | CASSLGLYEQYF
TRBJ2-7 | . | TRBV28 | . | TGTGCCAGCAGTCCTGACGGCGGCCCTACGGAGCAGTACTTC | CASSPDGGPTEQYF
TRBJ2-7 | . | TRBV5-1 | . | TGCGCCAGCAGCTTGGTTCGGGAAGCGGACGAGCAGTACTTC | CASSLVREADEQYF
TRBJ2-7 | . | TRBV27 | . | TGTGCCAGCAGTTTTCTAGGGGGAGGGCTCTCCTACGAGCAGTACTTC | CASSFLGGGLSYEQYF
TRBJ1-5 | . | TRBV2 | . | TGTGCCAGCAAGGGCAGGGACAATCAGCCCCAGCATTTT | CASKGRDNQPQHF
TRBJ2-7 | . | TRBV29-1 | . | TGCAGCGTGGCGACAGGCTCCTACGAGCAGTACTTC | CSVATGSYEQYF
TRBJ1-2 | . | TRBV15 | . | TGTGCCACCAGCGGGGGGGATGCTAACTATGGCTACACCTTC | CATSGGDANYGYTF
TRBJ2-1 | . | TRBV4-3 | . | TGCGCCAGCAGCCAAGAATCTGCTTGGTCTAATGAGCAGTTCTTC | CASSQESAWSNEQFF
TRBJ2-5 | . | TRBV27 | . | TGTGCCAGCAGTCCCACTAGCATCGAGACCCAGTACTTC | CASSPTSIETQYF
TRBJ2-1 | . | TRBV9 | . | TGTGCCAGCAGCGACCTTGGGCGGGACAATGAGCAGTTCTTC | CASSDLGRDNEQFF
TRBJ2-7 | . | TRBV19 | . | TGTGCCAGTAGTAGGAACCTCTGGGAGCAGTACTTC | CASSRNLWEQYF
TRBJ2-5 | . | TRBV4-1 | . | TGCGCCAGCAGCCAAGATTGGGCCAGTCAAGAGACCCAGTACTTC | CASSQDWASQETQYF
TRBJ2-3 | . | TRBV7-3 | . | TGTGCCAGCAGCTTAAGGTCCCCCACAGATACGCAGTATTTT | CASSLRSPTDTQYF
TRBJ2-3 | . | TRBV29-1 | . | TGCAGCGTTGTTGGGGCAGGCACAGATACGCAGTATTTT | CSVVGAGTDTQYF
TRBJ1-1 | TRBD1 | TRBV6-5 | . | TGTGCCAGCAGTTACGACAGGGTCATGAACACTGAAGCTTTCTTT | CASSYDRVMNTEAFF
TRBJ1-2 | . | TRBV29-1 | . | TGCAGCGTTGTACGACAGAACTATGGCTACACCTTC | CSVVRQNYGYTF
TRBJ2-7 | TRBD2 | TRBV6-5 | once | TGTGCCAGCAGTTACTCGAGCGGGGACTACGAGCAGTACTTC | CASSYSSGDYEQYF
TRBJ2-2 | . | TRBV4-1 | . | TGCGCCAGCAGGGATTTCACCGGGGAGCTGTTTTTT | CASRDFTGELFF
TRBJ2-3 | . | TRBV7-9 | . | TGTGCCAGCAGCTTTATCCGGGCCTCCAGCACAGATACGCAGTATTTT | CASSFIRASSTDTQYF
TRBJ2-7 | . | TRBV27 | . | TGTGCCAGCAGCCCGAGACTCCGCTCCGAGCAGTACTTC | CASSPRLRSEQYF
TRBJ1-1 | . | TRBV18 | . | TGTGCCAGCTCACCATTCGGGGAGGGCACTGAAGCTTTCTTT | CASSPFGEGTEAFF
TRBJ2-7 | . | TRBV19 | . | TGTGCCAGTAGTATGTACAGCACCTACGAGCAGTACTTC | CASSMYSTYEQYF
TRBJ2-5 | . | TRBV7-9 | . | TGTGCCAGCAGCTCTCCTGGTCGAGAGACCCAGTACTTC | CASSSPGRETQYF
TRBJ2-7 | TRBD2 | TRBV29-1 | . | TGCAGCGTTGGGGGATTGACTAGCGGGAGGATCCACGAGCAGTACTTC | CSVGGLTSGRIHEQYF
TRBJ2-7 | . | TRBV11-2 | . | TGTGCCAGCAGCTTAGCTTGGCGACTAGGGTCGTACGAGCAGTACTTC | CASSLAWRLGSYEQYF
TRBJ1-5 | TRBD1 | TRBV5-8 | . | TGTGCCAGCAGCTCAGGGGCAGGACAGGGTTTCAATAGCAATCAGCCCCAGCATTTT | CASSSGAGQGFNSNQPQHF
TRBJ2-1 | TRBD2 | TRBV7-3 | . | TGTGCCAGCAGCTTAGGGCTAGCGGGACACAATGAGCAGTTCTTC | CASSLGLAGHNEQFF
TRBJ2-1 | . | TRBV6-6 | . | TGTGCCAGCAGTTACGGGAAGCTTAGATCCTACAATGAGCAGTTCTTC | CASSYGKLRSYNEQFF
TRBJ1-1 | . | TRBV10-1 | . | TGCGCCAGCAGGGGCGGATTGAACACTGAAGCTTTCTTT | CASRGGLNTEAFF
TRBJ1-5 | . | TRBV13 | . | TGTGCCAGCAGCTCCGGACATAGCAATCAGCCCCAGCATTTT | CASSSGHSNQPQHF
TRBJ1-5 | . | TRBV5-5 | . | TGTGCCAGCAGCTTGGGAGGGTCGGGGGCGCAACCCCAGCATTTT | CASSLGGSGAQPQHF
TRBJ2-7 | TRBD2 | TRBV7-2 | . | TGTGCCAGCAGCTTAGGACTAGCTAAATCCTACGAGCAGTACTTC | CASSLGLAKSYEQYF
TRBJ2-6 | TRBD1 | TRBV27 | . | TGTGCCAGCAGTTTGACAGGGGCGGGGGCCAACGTCCTGACTTTC | CASSLTGAGANVLTF
TRBJ2-7 | TRBD2 | TRBV7-2 | . | TGTGCCAGCCTATTACGACTACCCGGGACTAGCGGGAGCTCCTACGAGCAGTACTTC | CASLLRLPGTSGSSYEQYF
TRBJ2-5 | TRBD2 | TRBV29-1 | once | TGCAGCGTCCGAGCGGGGGTTCTAACTCAAGAGACCCAGTACTTC | CSVRAGVLTQETQYF
TRBJ2-1 | . | TRBV7-9 | . | TGTGCCAGCAGCTTGGGTTTGTCCAATGAGCAGTTCTTC | CASSLGLSNEQFF
TRBJ2-1 | . | TRBV7-2 | once | TGTGCCAGCAGCTTTTACGTCGGCAATGAGCAGTTCTTC | CASSFYVGNEQFF
TRBJ2-7 | . | TRBV5-8 | . | TGTGCCAGCCTTCCTCGGGCCTACGAGCAGTACTTC | CASLPRAYEQYF
TRBJ2-7 | TRBD2 | TRBV7-9 | . | TGTGCCAGCAGCGGGGCGGGAGGGCCGGTCTACGAGCAGTACTTC | CASSGAGGPVYEQYF